This is a list of T cell receptor beta chains from one sample in a study of blood T cells in healthy people across ages. From the 5' RACE reads, TCRdb called clonotypes with MiXCR, one entry per CDR3 protein. This sample carries hundreds of thousands of distinct CDR3 sequences, around 45% of them seen once, and the ten largest clones take roughly 31%. Material for sequencing was blood. The origin of the receptors is a woman aged 60 to 75 in good health. The CDR3 runs from the conserved cysteine through the conserved F or W. A D gene is named only where the DNA matches it firmly. The size of a clone is reported for some rows only, either as once, few or many, or as a class for expanded clones.

D gene: TRBD2; V gene: TRBV2; J gene: TRBJ2-3; clone size: few; CDR3 protein: CASSALAGDTQYF; CDR3 DNA: TGTGCCAGCAGTGCACTAGCGGGAGATACGCAGTATTTT
D gene: TRBD2; V gene: TRBV20-1; J gene: TRBJ2-1; clone size: .; CDR3 protein: CSARERAGGFKEQFF; CDR3 DNA: TGCAGTGCTAGAGAACGAGCGGGAGGGTTCAAGGAGCAGTTCTTC
D gene: TRBD2; V gene: TRBV7-3; J gene: TRBJ2-1; clone size: .; CDR3 protein: CASSRTSGAGSYNEQFF; CDR3 DNA: TGTGCCAGCAGCCGGACTAGCGGGGCTGGCTCCTACAATGAGCAGTTCTTC
D gene: .; V gene: TRBV5-1; J gene: TRBJ2-5; clone size: .; CDR3 protein: CASSFVGWETQYF; CDR3 DNA: TGCGCCAGCAGCTTCGTGGGCTGGGAGACCCAGTACTTC
D gene: .; V gene: TRBV10-2; J gene: TRBJ2-7; clone size: .; CDR3 protein: CASSEEMGKQYF; CDR3 DNA: TGCGCCAGCAGTGAGGAGATGGGGAAGCAGTACTTC
D gene: TRBD1; V gene: TRBV4-2; J gene: TRBJ1-4; clone size: few; CDR3 protein: CASSPYPGTGNEKLFF; CDR3 DNA: TGTGCCAGCAGCCCCTACCCCGGGACAGGGAATGAAAAACTGTTTTTT
D gene: .; V gene: TRBV10-3; J gene: TRBJ2-6; clone size: few; CDR3 protein: CAITDREDTGANVLTF; CDR3 DNA: TGTGCCATCACTGACAGGGAGGACACTGGGGCCAACGTCCTGACTTTC
D gene: TRBD1; V gene: TRBV4-2; J gene: TRBJ1-2; clone size: .; CDR3 protein: CASSQDGRGHGYGYTF; CDR3 DNA: TGTGCCAGCAGCCAAGATGGCAGGGGGCACGGATATGGCTACACCTTC
D gene: .; V gene: TRBV25-1; J gene: TRBJ1-5; clone size: .; CDR3 protein: CASQWSNQPQHF; CDR3 DNA: TGTGCCAGCCAATGGAGCAATCAGCCCCAGCATTTT
D gene: TRBD2; V gene: TRBV11-3; J gene: TRBJ2-1; clone size: few; CDR3 protein: CASSGLAGEFGEQFF; CDR3 DNA: TGTGCCAGCAGCGGATTAGCGGGAGAATTCGGCGAGCAGTTCTTC
D gene: TRBD1; V gene: TRBV5-1; J gene: TRBJ2-1; clone size: few; CDR3 protein: CASSPGQGTHNEQFF; CDR3 DNA: TGCGCCAGCAGTCCGGGACAGGGGACCCACAATGAGCAGTTCTTC
D gene: TRBD2; V gene: TRBV27; J gene: TRBJ2-1; clone size: .; CDR3 protein: CASSDSGSFNNEQFF; CDR3 DNA: TGTGCCAGCAGTGACAGCGGGAGTTTCAACAATGAGCAGTTCTTC
D gene: .; V gene: TRBV20-1; J gene: TRBJ1-1; clone size: .; CDR3 protein: CSARGREGQRTEAFF; CDR3 DNA: TGCAGTGCTAGAGGAAGAGAGGGGCAGAGGACTGAAGCTTTCTTT
D gene: TRBD1; V gene: TRBV3-1; J gene: TRBJ2-7; clone size: once; CDR3 protein: CASSQTGHYEQYF; CDR3 DNA: TGTGCCAGCAGCCAGACAGGGCACTACGAGCAGTACTTC
D gene: TRBD1; V gene: TRBV20-1; J gene: TRBJ2-7; clone size: many; CDR3 protein: CSARTGRAYEQYF; CDR3 DNA: TGCAGTGCCAGGACAGGGCGAGCCTACGAGCAGTACTTC
D gene: TRBD2; V gene: TRBV10-3; J gene: TRBJ2-5; clone size: .; CDR3 protein: CAISESGASGFSQETQYF; CDR3 DNA: TGTGCCATCAGTGAGTCAGGCGCTAGCGGTTTCTCCCAAGAGACCCAGTACTTC
D gene: .; V gene: TRBV29-1; J gene: TRBJ2-2; clone size: .; CDR3 protein: CSVEVQGNTGELFF; CDR3 DNA: TGCAGCGTTGAAGTCCAGGGGAACACCGGGGAGCTGTTTTTT
D gene: TRBD2; V gene: TRBV5-5; J gene: TRBJ2-7; clone size: .; CDR3 protein: CASSLSGGLPTYEQYF; CDR3 DNA: TGTGCCAGCAGCTTGTCCGGGGGACTACCGACCTACGAGCAGTACTTC
D gene: TRBD1; V gene: TRBV7-9; J gene: TRBJ1-1; clone size: few; CDR3 protein: CASSPQTGEDTEAFF; CDR3 DNA: TGTGCCAGCAGCCCGCAGACAGGGGAGGACACTGAAGCTTTCTTT
D gene: .; V gene: TRBV20-1; J gene: TRBJ1-2; clone size: .; CDR3 protein: CSAPTVANYGYTF; CDR3 DNA: TGCAGTGCCCCGACGGTTGCTAACTATGGCTACACCTTC
D gene: .; V gene: TRBV7-9; J gene: TRBJ2-7; clone size: .; CDR3 protein: CASSFGRDHEQYF; CDR3 DNA: TGTGCCAGCAGCTTCGGCAGGGACCACGAGCAGTACTTC
D gene: TRBD1; V gene: TRBV5-1; J gene: TRBJ2-3; clone size: .; CDR3 protein: CASSRGQGAYTDTQYF; CDR3 DNA: TGCGCCAGCAGCAGGGGACAGGGGGCATACACAGATACGCAGTATTTT
D gene: TRBD1; V gene: TRBV6-2/TRBV6-3; J gene: TRBJ1-5; clone size: .; CDR3 protein: CASSYSPGTGIDQPQHF; CDR3 DNA: TGTGCCAGCAGTTACTCTCCCGGGACAGGGATCGATCAGCCCCAGCATTTT
D gene: .; V gene: TRBV7-3; J gene: TRBJ2-6; clone size: many; CDR3 protein: CASSLVGSGANVLTF; CDR3 DNA: TGTGCCAGCAGCTTAGTGGGCTCTGGGGCCAACGTCCTGACTTTC
D gene: .; V gene: TRBV2; J gene: TRBJ1-6; clone size: .; CDR3 protein: CASSTDYNSPLHF; CDR3 DNA: TGTGCCAGCTCGACAGATTATAATTCACCCCTCCACTTT
D gene: .; V gene: TRBV20-1; J gene: TRBJ2-7; clone size: .; CDR3 protein: CSANTGPYEQYF; CDR3 DNA: TGCAGTGCTAACACGGGTCCCTACGAGCAGTACTTC
D gene: .; V gene: TRBV5-6; J gene: TRBJ1-1; clone size: few; CDR3 protein: CASSRRGGGTEAFF; CDR3 DNA: TGTGCCAGCAGCCGGAGGGGAGGAGGCACTGAAGCTTTCTTT
D gene: .; V gene: TRBV12-3/TRBV12-4; J gene: TRBJ1-1; clone size: .; CDR3 protein: CASSTGPRRAFF; CDR3 DNA: TGTGCCAGCAGCACAGGGCCTCGTAGGGCTTTCTTT
D gene: TRBD2; V gene: TRBV20-1; J gene: TRBJ2-7; clone size: few; CDR3 protein: CSAERGHEQYF; CDR3 DNA: TGCAGTGCTGAGCGGGGCCACGAGCAGTACTTC
D gene: .; V gene: TRBV4-2; J gene: TRBJ1-6; clone size: many; CDR3 protein: CASSQDRGVPPLHF; CDR3 DNA: TGTGCCAGCAGCCAAGATAGGGGGGTTCCACCCCTCCACTTT
D gene: .; V gene: TRBV7-6; J gene: TRBJ2-7; clone size: .; CDR3 protein: CASSLTRESEQYF; CDR3 DNA: TGTGCCAGCAGCTTAACCAGGGAAAGCGAGCAGTACTTC
D gene: TRBD1; V gene: TRBV7-3; J gene: TRBJ2-5; clone size: few; CDR3 protein: CASSSGQGGFQETQYF; CDR3 DNA: TGTGCCAGCAGCTCGGGACAGGGAGGGTTCCAAGAGACCCAGTACTTC
D gene: .; V gene: TRBV9; J gene: TRBJ2-3; clone size: few; CDR3 protein: CASSSPISATNTDTQYF; CDR3 DNA: TGTGCCAGCAGCTCCCCCATTTCGGCGACGAACACAGATACGCAGTATTTT
D gene: .; V gene: TRBV5-1; J gene: TRBJ2-7; clone size: once; CDR3 protein: CASSLAGGSYSYNEQYF; CDR3 DNA: TGCGCCAGCAGCTTGGCCGGTGGGTCTTACTCCTACAATGAGCAGTACTTC
D gene: .; V gene: TRBV6-5; J gene: TRBJ1-2; clone size: .; CDR3 protein: CASSRAGTGGGYTF; CDR3 DNA: TGTGCCAGCAGCCGGGCCGGGACGGGAGGGGGCTACACCTTC
D gene: .; V gene: TRBV12-3/TRBV12-4; J gene: TRBJ1-1; clone size: .; CDR3 protein: CASRRTALNTEAFF; CDR3 DNA: TGTGCCAGCAGAAGGACAGCGTTGAACACTGAAGCTTTCTTT
D gene: TRBD1; V gene: TRBV12-3/TRBV12-4; J gene: TRBJ2-3; clone size: .; CDR3 protein: CASSAQGASTDTQYF; CDR3 DNA: TGTGCCAGCAGCGCACAGGGGGCTAGCACAGATACGCAGTATTTT
D gene: .; V gene: TRBV7-2; J gene: TRBJ2-1; clone size: .; CDR3 protein: CASSLRPGYNEQFF; CDR3 DNA: TGTGCCAGCAGCTTACGGCCGGGGTACAATGAGCAGTTCTTC
D gene: TRBD2; V gene: TRBV29-1; J gene: TRBJ2-3; clone size: few; CDR3 protein: CSVSSGSVTQYF; CDR3 DNA: TGCAGCGTCTCTAGCGGGAGTGTAACGCAGTATTTT
D gene: .; V gene: TRBV2; J gene: TRBJ1-6; clone size: few; CDR3 protein: CASSRTPPLHF; CDR3 DNA: TGTGCCAGCAGCCGCACGCCGCCCCTCCACTTT
D gene: .; V gene: TRBV14; J gene: TRBJ2-5; clone size: .; CDR3 protein: CASSQGFGSWKETQYF; CDR3 DNA: TGTGCCAGCAGCCAAGGGTTCGGGAGTTGGAAAGAGACCCAGTACTTC
D gene: TRBD1; V gene: TRBV28; J gene: TRBJ1-4; clone size: .; CDR3 protein: CASRSSPGQQDEKLFF; CDR3 DNA: TGTGCCAGCAGGTCCTCGCCGGGACAGCAAGATGAAAAACTGTTTTTT
D gene: TRBD1; V gene: TRBV29-1; J gene: TRBJ2-7; clone size: .; CDR3 protein: CSVETTGGTYEQYF; CDR3 DNA: TGCAGCGTTGAAACGACAGGGGGGACCTACGAGCAGTACTTC
D gene: .; V gene: TRBV7-2; J gene: TRBJ2-5; clone size: .; CDR3 protein: CASSLGVAVATQYF; CDR3 DNA: TGTGCCAGCAGCTTAGGGGTGGCCGTGGCGACCCAGTACTTC
D gene: .; V gene: TRBV7-2; J gene: TRBJ1-5; clone size: many; CDR3 protein: CASSPRGGNQPQHF; CDR3 DNA: TGTGCCAGCAGCCCACGGGGGGGTAATCAGCCCCAGCATTTT